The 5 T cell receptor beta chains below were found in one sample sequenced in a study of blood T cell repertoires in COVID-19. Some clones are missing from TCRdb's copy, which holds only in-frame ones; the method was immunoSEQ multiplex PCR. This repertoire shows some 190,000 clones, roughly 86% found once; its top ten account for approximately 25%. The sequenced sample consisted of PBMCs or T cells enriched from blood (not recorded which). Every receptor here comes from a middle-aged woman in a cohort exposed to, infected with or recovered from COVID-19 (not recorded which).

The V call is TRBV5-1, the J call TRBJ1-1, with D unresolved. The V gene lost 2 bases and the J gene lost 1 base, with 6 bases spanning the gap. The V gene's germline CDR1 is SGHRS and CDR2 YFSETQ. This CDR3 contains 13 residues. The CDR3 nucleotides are TGCGCCAGCAGCTTCCAGGAGAACACTGAAGCTTTCTTT. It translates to CASSFQENTEAFF.

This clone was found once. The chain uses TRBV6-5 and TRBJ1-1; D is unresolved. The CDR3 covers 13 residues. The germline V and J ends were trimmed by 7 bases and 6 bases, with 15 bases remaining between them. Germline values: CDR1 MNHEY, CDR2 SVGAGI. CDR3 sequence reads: CASISPYGAEAFF. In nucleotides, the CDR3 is TGTGCCAGCATCTCACCTTACGGGGCTGAAGCTTTCTTT.

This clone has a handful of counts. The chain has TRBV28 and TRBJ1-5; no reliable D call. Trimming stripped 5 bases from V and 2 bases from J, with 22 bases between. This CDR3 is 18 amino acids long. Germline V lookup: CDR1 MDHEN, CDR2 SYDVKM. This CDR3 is CASSRLWRGGVGNQPQHF. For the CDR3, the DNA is TGTGCCAGCAGTCGGTTGTGGCGGGGAGGTGTGGGCAATCAGCCCCAGCATTTT.

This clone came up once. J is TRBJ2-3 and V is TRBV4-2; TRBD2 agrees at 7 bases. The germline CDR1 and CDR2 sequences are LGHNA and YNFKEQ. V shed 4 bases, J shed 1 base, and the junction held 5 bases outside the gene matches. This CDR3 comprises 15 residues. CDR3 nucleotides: TGTGCCAGCAGCCCGGGGGGAGGCCGCACAGATACGCAGTATTTT. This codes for CASSPGGGRTDTQYF.

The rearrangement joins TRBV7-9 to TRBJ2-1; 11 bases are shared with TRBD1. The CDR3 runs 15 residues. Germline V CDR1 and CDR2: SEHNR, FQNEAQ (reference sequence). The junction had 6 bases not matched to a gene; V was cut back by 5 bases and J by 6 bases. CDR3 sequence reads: CASSRPGQGGNEQFF. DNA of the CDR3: TGTGCCAGCAGCCGGCCGGGACAGGGGGGCAATGAGCAGTTCTTC.